These 32 T cell receptor beta chains were all obtained from the same sample, sequenced in a study of regulatory T cells in long-lasting Graves disease. Library construction for TCR beta used iRepertoire HTBI primers and Arm-PCR of CDR3 regions. MiXCR was run by TCRdb on the multiplex PCR reads, yielding one entry per CDR3 protein. Of about 370,000 distinct CDR3 sequences detected, 15% to 18% appear once; the ten largest clones hold 22%. Time point specified: newly diagnosed GD, antithyroid drugs for less than 3 months. PBMCs provided the RNA from which the TCR library was made. Sample: peripheral blood mononuclear cells (PBMCs), taken at new diagnosis, from a patient treated with antithyroid drugs. The receptors here all came from a female donor with Graves disease.

Many counts were recorded for this clonotype. The J gene is TRBJ1-5, the V gene TRBV5-6, with TRBD1 identical over 7 bases. Germline V gene sequence: CDR1 SGHDT, CDR2 YYEEEE. This CDR3 has 14 amino acids. V was clipped by 6 bases and J by 3 bases; unmatched bases: 6. The CDR3 reads CASTRDRANQPQHF. The CDR3 DNA reads as TGTGCCAGCACTCGGGACAGAGCCAATCAGCCCCAGCATTTT.

Notes on this clonotype: A far larger clone is one base from this, pointing to a likely read error. This CDR3 is missing its conserved last phenylalanine or tryptophan, likely due to a read error. This chain connects TRBV7-9 to TRBJ1-1; no firm D call. V was shortened by 2 bases and J by 0 bases, with 4 bases between the two germline ends. The CDR3 is made up of 13 amino acids. Germline lookup yields CDR1 SEHNR and CDR2 FQNEAQ (reference sequence). The CDR3: CASSLHMNTEAFS. The CDR3 bases are TGTGCCAGCAGCTTACATATGAACACTGAAGCTTTCTCT.

This clonotype was seen many times. The chain links TRBV20-1 to TRBJ1-5, with TRBD1 identical over 7 bases. The germline V gene has CDR1 DFQATT and CDR2 SNEGSKA (reference sequence). V was clipped by 6 bases and J by 0 bases; unmatched bases: 8. The CDR3 extends over 15 amino acids. The CDR3 DNA sequence: TGCAGTGCAACCCTGACAGGGTATAGCAATCAGCCCCAGCATTTT. Its translation: CSATLTGYSNQPQHF.

At least ten counts were recorded for this clonotype. The V call is TRBV6-1, the J call TRBJ1-5; D call uncertain. Germline CDR1 is MNHNS and CDR2 is SASEGT. Trimming shortened V by 3 bases and J by 12 bases, and 15 bases separated the two germline ends. CDR3 length: 13 amino acids. The CDR3 is CASSEGPPESQHF. The CDR3 nucleotides are TGTGCCAGCAGTGAGGGCCCTCCGGAGAGCCAGCATTTT.

This clonotype occurred many times. The chain recombines TRBV9 with TRBJ2-1; D remains unclear. This CDR3 has 17 residues. Germline-derived CDR1 and CDR2 are SGDLS and YYNGEE. The germline V and J ends were trimmed by 4 bases and 5 bases, with 22 bases remaining between them. Written as DNA, the CDR3 is TGTGCCAGCAGCACTCCCCATGGGCTACCAAAAAACAATGAGCAGTTCTTC. Amino acids: CASSTPHGLPKNNEQFF.

This clonotype was detected ten times or more. This chain uses TRBV7-2 with TRBJ2-5; 7 bases line up with TRBD1. The trim removed 4 bases at V and 4 bases at J, leaving 9 bases unmatched. The CDR3 is made up of 15 amino acids. Germline-derived CDR1 and CDR2 are SGHTA and FQGNSA. Here the CDR3 reads CASSSGGERGETQYF. The CDR3 coding sequence is TGTGCCAGCAGCTCAGGGGGTGAGAGGGGAGAGACCCAGTACTTC. Filled out from reference TRBV7-2 and TRBJ2-5, the complete variable domain reads GAGVSQSPSNKVTEKGKDVELRCDPISGHTALYWYRQSLGQGLEFLIYFQGNSAPDKSGLPSDRFSAERTGGSVSTLTIQRTQQEDSAVYLCASSSGGERGETQYFGPGTRLLVL.

This clonotype came up once. Being one base from a much bigger clone, this may be a read error. J is TRBJ2-1 and V is TRBV5-1; 8 bases are a match to TRBD2. This CDR3 has 15 residues. Germline values: CDR1 SGHRS, CDR2 YFSETQ. Germline trimming cut 1 base from V and 6 bases from J; bases unmatched to any gene: 6. Here the CDR3 DNA reads TGCGCCAGCAGCTTGAAAATAGCGGGAATCAATGAGCAGTTCTTC. Its protein product is CASSLKIAGINEQFF.

This clonotype came up many times. V is TRBV6-1 and J is TRBJ1-2; D unclear. Between the trimmed V and J ends, which lost 6 bases and 7 bases, there was a span of 6 bases. This CDR3 comprises 10 residues. Germline loops: CDR1 MNHNS, CDR2 SASEGT. In DNA form, the CDR3 reads TGTGCCAGCAGGTCCATTGGCTACACCTTC. This encodes CASRSIGYTF.

This clonotype was recorded many times. This chain uses TRBV27 with TRBJ1-1; no firm D call. The CDR3 has 13 amino acids. The germline V and J ends were trimmed by 5 bases and 1 base, with 8 bases remaining between them. Germline lookup yields CDR1 MNHEY and CDR2 SMNVEV (reference sequence). The CDR3 spells CASSRTENTEAFF. The CDR3 nucleotides are TGTGCCAGCAGTCGGACGGAGAACACTGAAGCTTTCTTT.

This clonotype was seen many times. The chain is built from TRBV2 and TRBJ2-7; D is perhaps TRBD2 (6 bases). With 5 bases removed from V and 2 bases from J, the gap between germline ends came to 16 bases. The V gene's germline CDR1 is SNHLY and CDR2 FYNNEI. CDR3 length: 15 amino acids. The CDR3, as DNA: TGTGCCAGCAGTCCCGATCAAGGGAGGACCTACGAGCAGTACTTC. This translates into CASSPDQGRTYEQYF.

The V gene is TRBV19, the J gene TRBJ2-5; the D gene could be TRBD1 or TRBD2 (5 bases each). The CDR3 sequence is 16 residues long. In germline, CDR1 is LNHDA, CDR2 SQIVND (reference sequence). Trimming took 5 bases from V and 3 from J, leaving 19 bases between them. This chain's CDR3 is CASSPGTRERKETQYF. The DNA of the CDR3 is TGTGCCAGTAGTCCGGGGACGAGAGAAAGAAAAGAGACCCAGTACTTC.

The chain combines TRBV11-1 with TRBJ1-6, with 10 nucleotides matching TRBD1. Germline V gene lookup returns CDR1 SGHAT and CDR2 FQDESV (reference sequence). The CDR3 sequence is 16 residues long. Trimming removed 5 bases from V and 10 bases from J; junction bases left unmatched: 11. CDR3 sequence (DNA): TGTGCCAGCAGCAGCCAAAGACAGGGGGCGGGATCACCCCTCCACTTT. Protein: CASSSQRQGAGSPLHF.

A single count supports this clonotype. The CDR3 protein is CASSLGGASGSSYEQYF. The CDR3 DNA reads as TGTGCCAGCAGCTTAGGGGGGGCTAGCGGATCCTCCTACGAGCAGTACTTC. The chain has TRBV7-9 and TRBJ2-7; a weak D match, TRBD2 (7 bases). The germline gives CDR1 SEHNR, CDR2 FQNEAQ (reference sequence). V was cut by 1 base and J by 0 bases, with 16 bases left in between. The CDR3 extends over 17 amino acids. Filled out from reference TRBV7-9 and TRBJ2-7, the complete variable domain reads DTGVSQNPRHKITKRGQNVTFRCDPISEHNRLYWYRQTLGQGPEFLTYFQNEAQLEKSRLLSDRFSAERPKGSFSTLEIQRTEQGDSAMYLCASSLGGASGSSYEQYFGPGTRLTVT.

In its sample, this clonotype was seen many times. J is TRBJ2-3 and V is TRBV29-1; perhaps TRBD1 as D (5 bases). The CDR3 runs to 14 residues. The V gene lost 3 bases and the J gene lost 1 base, with 11 bases spanning the gap. The V gene's germline CDR1 is SQVTM and CDR2 ANQGSEA. DNA of the CDR3: TGCAGCGTTGAGAAGGGGCTCGGCACAGATACGCAGTATTTT. Its translation: CSVEKGLGTDTQYF.

V is TRBV27 and J is TRBJ1-2; 9 positions agree with TRBD1. The CDR3 contains 15 residues. From germline, CDR1 is MNHEY and CDR2 SMNVEV (reference sequence). Trimming at V came to 6 bases and at J to 6 bases, leaving 11 bases not matched to a gene. As DNA, the CDR3 is TGTGCCAGCAGAACCGTCGGGGGACAGGGAAATGGCTACACCTTC. It specifies CASRTVGGQGNGYTF.

This clonotype has at least ten counts. V usage is TRBV6-2 or TRBV6-3 and J usage is TRBJ2-1; D not resolved. The CDR3 runs 15 residues. The V end was cut by 6 bases, the J end by 5 bases, with 17 bases between. The germline V gene has CDR1 MNHEY and CDR2 SVGEGT. The CDR3 loop reads CASRSPVLYHNEQFF. The DNA of the CDR3 is TGTGCCAGCAGAAGTCCGGTACTTTATCACAATGAGCAGTTCTTC.

This clonotype showed up many times. The chain couples TRBV28 to TRBJ1-2; D is perhaps TRBD1 (6 bases). The CDR3 is made up of 16 amino acids. V lost 5 bases and J lost 4, with 20 bases in between. Germline V gives CDR1 MDHEN, CDR2 SYDVKM. CDR3 sequence reads: CASSATGTPRGYGYTF. The CDR3 DNA follows: TGTGCCAGCAGTGCAACCGGGACCCCCAGGGGCTATGGCTACACCTTC.

The sample holds many counts of this clonotype. CDR3 nucleotides: TGCGCCAGCAGCTTGGAGGCAGGGCCTGGCTATGGCTACACCTTC. It encodes CASSLEAGPGYGYTF. The chain is built from TRBV5-1 and TRBJ1-2, with a weak D call TRBD1 (5 bases). The CDR3 contains 15 residues. Per the germline V gene, CDR1 is SGHRS and CDR2 is YFSETQ. V was cut by 0 bases and J by 4 bases, with 13 bases left in between.

This chain uses TRBV7-2 with TRBJ1-2; 7 nucleotides align to TRBD1. This CDR3 is built from 19 residues. The J segment lost 7 bases and the V segment lost 2 bases, leaving 22 bases of the junction unmatched. Germline-derived CDR1 and CDR2 are SGHTA and FQGNSA. Written as DNA, the CDR3 is TGTGCCAGCAGCTTAAATCCTCCGGGACAGCCGACTTCTCATGGTGGCTACACCTTC. This sequence encodes CASSLNPPGQPTSHGGYTF.

This clonotype was found many times. The rearrangement links TRBV28 to TRBJ2-2; D is perhaps TRBD1 (5 bases). This CDR3 region has 16 residues. CDR1 and CDR2 (germline): MDHEN, SYDVKM. V lost 1 base to trimming and J lost 5 bases, with 14 bases between them. CDR3 bases: TGTGCCAGCAGTTTATTCGCCAGGGTACGGACCGGGGAGCTGTTTTTT. Amino acid sequence: CASSLFARVRTGELFF.

This clonotype was detected many times. The chain combines TRBV28 with TRBJ2-7, with TRBD1 as a possible D gene (6 bases). V lost 6 bases and J 2 bases, leaving 11 bases between the germline ends. The CDR3 consists of 13 residues. The germline CDR1 and CDR2 sequences are MDHEN and SYDVKM. CDR3: CASSLDRAYEQYF. The DNA for the CDR3 is TGTGCCAGCAGCCTGGACAGAGCCTACGAGCAGTACTTC.

This clonotype was counted many times. The gene calls are TRBV4-1 and TRBJ2-2; D is unresolved. V was trimmed by 4 bases and J by 3 bases, leaving 12 bases between them. Germline assignment: CDR1 MGHRA and CDR2 YSYEKL. This CDR3 is 15 amino acids long. The CDR3 spells CASSPLRVDTGELFF. CDR3 sequence (DNA): TGCGCCAGCAGCCCCCTAAGGGTGGACACCGGGGAGCTGTTTTTT.

This clonotype has more than one count but fewer than ten. Relative to the germline gene, one junction end is altered; a read error may explain this. The rearrangement joins TRBV12-3 or TRBV12-4 to TRBJ1-5; D gene ambiguous. The CDR3 extends over 11 amino acids. The CDR3 sequence is CASSNPGQKDF. The CDR3 region has the DNA TGTGCCAGCAGTAATCCGGGCCAAAAGGATTTT.

The genes are TRBV24-1 and TRBJ1-2, with a possible D match to TRBD1 (6 bases). The CDR3 runs 13 residues. Germline V CDR1 and CDR2: KGHDR, SFDVKD. V was shortened by 9 bases and J by 8 bases, with 18 bases between the two germline ends. The CDR3 here is CATESGALGGYTF. CDR3 in DNA: TGTGCCACCGAGTCAGGGGCCTTGGGAGGCTACACCTTC.

J is TRBJ2-1 and V is TRBV7-9; perhaps D is TRBD1 or TRBD2 (5 bases each). The germline V gene has CDR1 SEHNR and CDR2 FQNEAQ (reference sequence). V shed 5 bases and J shed 5 bases, with 16 bases lying between them. CDR3 size: 15 residues. This CDR3 reads CASSPPRGVNNEQFF. CDR3 DNA sequence: TGTGCCAGCAGCCCCCCTCGAGGGGTTAACAATGAGCAGTTCTTC.

This clonotype showed up many times. CDR3 sequence reads: CASGLVLGQGSDTQYF. CDR3 DNA: TGTGCTAGTGGTTTGGTACTGGGACAGGGGTCAGATACGCAGTATTTT. The chain recombines TRBV12-5 with TRBJ2-3, with TRBD1 identical over 10 bases. V trimming: 0 bases; J trimming: 4 bases; junction bases outside the gene matches: 4. The CDR3 consists of 16 residues. Germline CDR1 reads LGHNT; CDR2 reads FRNRAP. The full variable domain, rest sourced from reference TRBV12-5 and TRBJ2-3, is DARVTQTPRHKVTEMGQEVTMRCQPILGHNTVFWYRQTMMQGLELLAYFRNRAPLDDSGMPKDRFSAEMPDATLATLKIQPSEPRDSAVYFCASGLVLGQGSDTQYFGPGTRLTVL.

There are many counts of this clonotype. This chain connects TRBV9 to TRBJ2-1; the match to TRBD2 covers 9 bases. V trimming: 0 bases; J trimming: 9 bases; junction bases outside the gene matches: 4. The CDR3 loop spans 14 amino acids. Looked up from germline, CDR1 is SGDLS and CDR2 is YYNGEE. The CDR3 nucleotides read TGTGCCAGCAGCGTAGGCGGGGGGGATCGTGAGCAGTTCTTC. Amino acid sequence: CASSVGGGDREQFF.

This sequence joins TRBV27 and TRBJ2-1; 14 bases align to TRBD2. This CDR3 spans 19 amino acids. Germline CDR1 is MNHEY and CDR2 is SMNVEV (reference sequence). V was clipped by 4 bases and J by 6 bases; unmatched bases: 14. CDR3 nucleotide sequence: TGTGCCAGCAGTTCCCCCGGGACTAGCGGGAGTACGATTATCAATGAGCAGTTCTTC. Its protein product is CASSSPGTSGSTIINEQFF.

The chain combines TRBV29-1 with TRBJ2-3; tentative D call: TRBD2 (5 bases). Trimming left V 4 bases short and J 4 bases short, with 15 bases between. Germline V gene sequence: CDR1 SQVTM, CDR2 ANQGSEA. This CDR3 contains 14 residues. CDR3 loop: CSVGSGGRADTQYF. CDR3 DNA sequence: TGCAGCGTTGGATCCGGAGGTAGGGCAGATACGCAGTATTTT.

This clonotype has ten or more counts. This chain links TRBV7-2 with TRBJ2-7, with 9 bases fitting TRBD1. The CDR3 covers 18 residues. The germline CDR1 and CDR2 sequences are SGHTA and FQGNSA. V was pared by 1 base and J by 4 bases, with 14 bases of the junction left unmatched. The CDR3 loop is CASSLGGLGGQGRYEQYF. DNA for the CDR3: TGTGCCAGCAGCTTAGGAGGGCTGGGGGGACAGGGTCGATACGAGCAGTACTTC.

This clonotype was detected ten times or more. This chain connects TRBV29-1 to TRBJ1-1, with D unresolved. V gave up 2 bases and J gave up 2 bases, with 9 bases separating them. This CDR3 region has 13 residues. Germline lookup yields CDR1 SQVTM and CDR2 ANQGSEA. This CDR3 is CSVEWAANTEAFF. CDR3 DNA sequence: TGCAGCGTTGAATGGGCAGCAAACACTGAAGCTTTCTTT.

There are many counts of this clonotype. The chain has TRBV5-1 and TRBJ2-1, with D possibly TRBD2 on 6 matching bases. Germline V gene sequence: CDR1 SGHRS, CDR2 YFSETQ. Trimming left V 2 bases short and J 0 bases short, with 15 bases between. The CDR3 is 17 amino acids. DNA for the CDR3: TGCGCCAGCAGCTTTCGGGGGTCGTCAAGCTCCTACAATGAGCAGTTCTTC. Amino acids: CASSFRGSSSSYNEQFF.